This TCR beta chain was recorded in a study of human T cells and chemical hapten exposure. Study as a whole: DPC at 2% was the sensitizing agent, placed on roughly 2 cm by roughly 2 cm of upper inner arm skin. The scalp of each patient received a weekly diphenylcyclopropenone dose for the full roughly 26-week study. Study-wide results and limits: There were significantly more large CDR3 similarity clusters among expanded TCRs than among controls. Every donor had alopecia, and their immune response may therefore differ from healthy people's.

Time point: patch test 1, 2 weeks after DPC sensitization. Sample treatment: therapeutic diphenylcyclopropenone sensitization with weekly scalp DPC. TCRdb recomputed calls from the RACE reads with MiXCR, one row per CDR3 protein. This table holds approximately 80,000 distinct CDR3 sequences, 7.5% to 9% found once. Many counts were recorded for this clonotype. Its matching antigen is unknown. This sequence originates from a woman aged 25 to 39 with alopecia areata. Some clones in this sample may be carry-over from other donors' samples. The sample consisted of whole blood, taken in connection with sensitization to the hapten diphenylcyclopropenone (DPC).

CDR3 sequence: CASSPGGGDYGYTF. The DNA of the CDR3 is TGTGCCAGCAGCCCAGGGGGTGGCGACTATGGCTACACCTTC. The chain uses TRBV12-3 or TRBV12-4 and TRBJ1-2, with TRBD1 identical over 7 bases. V was pared by 6 bases and J by 3 bases, with 7 bases of the junction left unmatched. The CDR3 loop spans 14 amino acids.